This entry is about one TCR beta chain. Its antigen is currently unknown. The data belong to a study of immune cell composition in non-small cell lung cancer. With 4 bases clipped from V and 8 bases from J, the junction kept 9 bases outside the gene matches. CDR1 and CDR2 from the germline V gene are SEHNR and FQNEAQ (reference sequence). There are 16 residues in the CDR3. Study-wide points: Overall clonality, unlike maximal tumour-associated clone frequency, did not predict TIL reactivity.

Clones were sequenced by immunoSEQ multiplex PCR, and TCRdb holds only the in-frame ones, with some missing. The sample consists of about 9,000 clones, around three quarters of them appearing once. The sequencing sample was made of lung tumor tissue. This sequence joins TRBV7-9 and TRBJ2-4, with TRBD1 matching over 12 bases. This TCR came from a human donor with non-small cell lung cancer. The CDR3 sequence is CASSSGTGGESDIQYF. In DNA, the CDR3 is TGTGCCAGCAGCTCCGGGACAGGGGGCGAATCAGACATTCAGTACTTC.